This TCR beta chain was captured in a study of cytomegalovirus exposure and HLA in healthy donors. About this clone itself: Its antigen remains unidentified.

PCR was performed using 60 Vbeta and 13 Jbeta primers. TCRdb's copy holds only in-frame clones and misses some; the assay was immunoSEQ multiplex PCR. The sample records 130,000 or so clones, about four fifths being singletons. CDR1 MNHNS and CDR2 SASEGT come from the germline V gene. V lost 1 base, J lost 1 base, and 7 bases lay in between. The CDR3 totals 14 residues. Points from the study as a whole: Later analysis demonstrated an association between a missense DCLRE1C variant and TCR beta V- and J-gene trimming.

The sample was PBMCs. The TCR was taken from a man between 18 and 35 years old in good health and CMV-seronegative. The chain has TRBV6-1 and TRBJ1-1, with D unclear. CDR3 coding DNA: TGTGCCAGCAGTGAAGTAGGAGGGAACACTGAAGCTTTCTTT. Translating gives CASSEVGGNTEAFF.